This T cell receptor beta chain originates from a study of human T cells and chemical hapten exposure. In this sample, this clonotype turned up many times. Its antigen is currently unknown. One entry per CDR3 protein results from TCRdb running MiXCR on the RACE reads. This table holds over 300,000 distinct CDR3 sequences, 4.5% to 5.5% found once. The germline CDR1 and CDR2 sequences are MNHEY and SMNVEV (reference sequence). The CDR3 runs to 13 residues. The ends were cut back, 6 bases at V and 4 bases at J, with 13 bases in the middle. Study-wide points: High-frequency TCRs, those above 1 in 1000, stayed the same after DPC sensitization. Expanded TCRs showed more large CDR3 clusters than pre-sensitization or healthy control sets.

Time point described: pre-sensitization, week 0. The treatment denotes: therapeutic diphenylcyclopropenone sensitization with weekly scalp DPC. The V and J genes are TRBV27 and TRBJ2-7; tentative D call: TRBD2 (6 bases). This specimen consisted of whole blood, obtained in connection with sensitization to the hapten diphenylcyclopropenone (DPC). This TCR was recovered from a woman in her forties or fifties with alopecia areata. Some clones in this sample may be carry-over from other donors' samples. The CDR3 bases are TGTGCCAGCAGCCCGGGAGACGCGTACGAGCAGTACTTC. It yields the protein CASSPGDAYEQYF.